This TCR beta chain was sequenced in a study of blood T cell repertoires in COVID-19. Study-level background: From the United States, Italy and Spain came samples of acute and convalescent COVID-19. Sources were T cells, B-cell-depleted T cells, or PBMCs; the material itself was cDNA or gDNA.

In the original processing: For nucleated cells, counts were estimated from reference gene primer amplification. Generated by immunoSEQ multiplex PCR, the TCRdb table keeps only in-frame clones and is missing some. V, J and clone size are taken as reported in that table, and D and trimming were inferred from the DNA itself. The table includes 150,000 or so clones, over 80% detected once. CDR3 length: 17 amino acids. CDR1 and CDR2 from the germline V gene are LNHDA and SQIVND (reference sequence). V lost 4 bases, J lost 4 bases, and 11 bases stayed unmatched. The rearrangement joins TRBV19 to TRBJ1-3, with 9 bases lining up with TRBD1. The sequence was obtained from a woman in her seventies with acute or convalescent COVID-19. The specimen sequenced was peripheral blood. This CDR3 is CASSTRSVDRGGNTIYF. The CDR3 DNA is TGTGCCAGTAGTACACGATCCGTGGACAGGGGAGGAAACACCATATATTTT.